This is a list of T cell receptor beta chains from one sample in a study of metastatic and nonmetastatic thyroid tumors. With MiXCR, TCRdb called clones anew from the PCR reads. The sample includes about 27,000 clones, around 15% of them seen just once. Sequenced material: blood. All receptors derive from a male donor with papillary thyroid cancer or a benign thyroid nodule (not recorded which). Some clones in this sample may be carry-over from other donors' samples. CDR3s include the opening cysteine and the closing phenylalanine or tryptophan. A D gene is named only where the DNA matches it firmly. Clone size is not always given. Where it is, it says once, few, many or a class for expanded clones.

v_call	cdr3_length	d_call	clone_size	j_call	cdr3_nt	cdr3_aa
TRBV5-1	18	TRBD2	many	TRBJ2-3	TGCGCCAGCAGCTTGGAAGGGGGACTAGCGGGAGCGTCAGATACGCAGTATTTT	CASSLEGGLAGASDTQYF
TRBV2	12	.	many	TRBJ1-2	TGTGCCAGCGGACAGATTTTCTATGGCTACACCTTC	CASGQIFYGYTF
TRBV6-4	16	.	.	TRBJ2-6	TGTGCCAGCAGTGACTCGGTTAGGGTTGGGTCCAGCGTCCTGACTTTC	CASSDSVRVGSSVLTF
TRBV9	13	.	medium-sized	TRBJ2-7	TGTGCCAGCAGCGCCGGCCCCTGGTACGAGCAGTACTTC	CASSAGPWYEQYF
TRBV28	14	.	many	TRBJ2-7	TGTGCCAGCAGCTCAGACAGTCCCCCCTACGAGCAGTACTTC	CASSSDSPPYEQYF
TRBV12-5	14	TRBD1	many	TRBJ2-7	TGTGCTAGTGGGGGCATGGGACAGGCGTACGAGCAGTACTTC	CASGGMGQAYEQYF
TRBV6-1	16	TRBD1	.	TRBJ1-1	TGTACCAGCACATTATTGCGGACAGGGAAGAACACTGAAGCTTTCTTT	CTSTLLRTGKNTEAFF
TRBV2	15	TRBD2	many	TRBJ2-4	TGTGCCAGCAGTGCTAGCGGGGGAGCCAAAAACATTCAGTACTTC	CASSASGGAKNIQYF
TRBV12-3/TRBV12-4	14	TRBD1	few	TRBJ1-2	TGTGCCAGCAGCCCAACCCCGGGACAGCCGGGCTACACCTTC	CASSPTPGQPGYTF
TRBV11-1	15	TRBD2	few	TRBJ2-1	TGTGCCAGCAGTTGGACTAGCGGGGGATACAATGAGCAGTTCTTC	CASSWTSGGYNEQFF
TRBV12-3/TRBV12-4	15	.	many	TRBJ1-3	TGTGCCAGCAGTCCCCAGGGCGGCTCTGGAAACACCATATATTTT	CASSPQGGSGNTIYF
TRBV24-1	15	TRBD1	many	TRBJ2-7	TGTGCCACCAGTGACACCGGGACAGGGGCCTACGAGCAGTACTTC	CATSDTGTGAYEQYF
TRBV20-1	12	.	many	TRBJ2-7	TGCAGTGCTAGAGACCCTCCCAGCGAGCAGTACTTC	CSARDPPSEQYF
TRBV19	11	.	many	TRBJ2-3	TGTGCCAGTAGTATAGCAGATACGCAGTATTTT	CASSIADTQYF
TRBV9	16	.	many	TRBJ1-6	TGTGCCAGCAGCGTAGTTCCGACAGACAGTAATTCACCCCTCCACTTT	CASSVVPTDSNSPLHF
TRBV10-3	14	.	many	TRBJ2-1	TGTGCCATCAGTGAGTCGGGGTCCTACAATGAGCAGTTCTTC	CAISESGSYNEQFF
TRBV19	15	TRBD2	few	TRBJ2-7	TGTGCCAGTAGTAGGGGACTAGCGGGAGGATACGAGCAGTACTTC	CASSRGLAGGYEQYF
TRBV11-1	17	.	many	TRBJ2-3	TGTGCCAGCAGCCCGAAGGGGGGGGACTCTTACACAGATACGCAGTATTTT	CASSPKGGDSYTDTQYF
TRBV14	13	.	many	TRBJ2-7	TGTGCCAGTTCGGGACCCCGGGTCTACGAGCAGTACTTC	CASSGPRVYEQYF
TRBV6-1	15	.	medium-sized	TRBJ1-2	TGTGCCAGCAGTACCCCGGGAGCCGCAAACTATGGCTACACCTTC	CASSTPGAANYGYTF
TRBV28	13	TRBD1	few	TRBJ1-1	TGTGCCACCTTTAGGATTGGACAGGTAGCTGCTTTCTTT	CATFRIGQVAAFF
TRBV5-1	13	TRBD1	.	TRBJ1-2	TGCGCCAGCAGCGGACAGGTGAACTATGGCTACACCTTC	CASSGQVNYGYTF
TRBV6-1	12	.	many	TRBJ2-1	TGTGCCAGCGCCGGGGCCGCTAATGAGCAGTTCTTC	CASAGAANEQFF
TRBV20-1	12	.	many	TRBJ1-5	TGCAGTGCTACCTCCAGCAATCAGCCCCAGCATTTT	CSATSSNQPQHF
TRBV12-3/TRBV12-4	12	TRBD2	many	TRBJ2-3	TGTGCCAGCAGTTTGGGGGGGGATACGCAGTATTTT	CASSLGGDTQYF
TRBV6-1	17	TRBD2	many	TRBJ2-2	TGTGCCAGCAGTGAAGGGTCAAGCGGGAGGGCATCCGGGGAGCTGTTTTTT	CASSEGSSGRASGELFF